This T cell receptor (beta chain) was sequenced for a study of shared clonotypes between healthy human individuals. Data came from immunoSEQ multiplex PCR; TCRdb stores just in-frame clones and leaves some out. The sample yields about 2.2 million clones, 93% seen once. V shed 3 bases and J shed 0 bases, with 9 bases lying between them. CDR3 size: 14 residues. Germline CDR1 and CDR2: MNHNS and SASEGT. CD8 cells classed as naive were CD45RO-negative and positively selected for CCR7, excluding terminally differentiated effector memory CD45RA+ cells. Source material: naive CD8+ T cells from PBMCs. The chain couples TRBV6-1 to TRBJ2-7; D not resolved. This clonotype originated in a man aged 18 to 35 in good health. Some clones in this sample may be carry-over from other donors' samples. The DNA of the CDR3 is TGTGCCAGCAGTGATTGGAAGAGCTCCTACGAGCAGTACTTC. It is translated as CASSDWKSSYEQYF.